The 20 T cell receptor beta chains below were found in one sample sequenced in a study of graft-versus-host responses after intestinal transplantation. Profiling relied on immunoSEQ multiplex PCR, and the TCRdb table lists in-frame clones only, not all of them. The sample consists of 75,000 to 100,000 clones, roughly 88% of them appearing once. The sample in question was PBMCs, obtained 255 days after intestinal transplant. These receptors came from a human patient who received an intestinal transplant, so some T cells may come from the graft donor.

The chain uses TRBV6-1 and TRBJ1-4; D call uncertain. The V gene lost 2 bases and the J gene lost 5 bases, with 18 bases spanning the gap. The CDR3 is made up of 17 amino acids. The germline V gene has CDR1 MNHNS and CDR2 SASEGT. The CDR3 sequence is CASSESPNGVTNEKLFF. CDR3 in DNA: TGTGCCAGCAGTGAATCCCCGAATGGGGTAACAAATGAAAAACTGTTTTTT.

The chain links TRBV6-1 to TRBJ2-7; 7 bases align to TRBD1. The CDR3 loop spans 14 amino acids. J gave up 2 bases and V 3 bases, and 4 bases lay outside the gene matches. Germline lookup yields CDR1 MNHNS and CDR2 SASEGT. The CDR3, as DNA: TGTGCCAGCAGTGAGAGGGGGCGCACCTACGAGCAGTACTTC. This gives the protein CASSERGRTYEQYF.

In its sample, this clone was seen a few times. This chain joins TRBV6-1 and TRBJ2-7; 10 nucleotides line up with TRBD1. The junction had 3 bases not matched to a gene; V was cut back by 2 bases and J by 2 bases. The CDR3 spans 15 residues. CDR1 and CDR2 from the germline V gene are MNHNS and SASEGT. The CDR3: CASSESGTGAYEQYF. The CDR3 nucleotides read TGTGCCAGCAGTGAATCCGGGACAGGGGCCTACGAGCAGTACTTC.

The CDR3 here is CASGGGRQYF. The CDR3, as DNA: TGCGCCAGCGGCGGGGGCAGGCAGTACTTC. The rearrangement links TRBV10-1 to TRBJ2-7; perhaps TRBD2 as D (7 bases). Germline-derived CDR1 and CDR2 are WNHNN and SYGVQD (reference sequence). CDR3 length: 10 residues. V lost 8 bases and J 9 bases, leaving 11 bases between the germline ends.

The rearrangement uses TRBV29-1 and TRBJ1-1; 7 nucleotides agree with TRBD1. This CDR3 comprises 14 residues. Germline-derived CDR1 and CDR2 are SQVTM and ANQGSEA. V was clipped by 5 bases and J by 2 bases; unmatched bases: 8. This CDR3 is CSVSGTAINTEAFF. The CDR3, as DNA: TGCAGCGTTAGTGGGACAGCGATCAACACTGAAGCTTTCTTT.

V is TRBV28 and J is TRBJ1-1; D may be TRBD1 (6 bases). Germline V gene lookup returns CDR1 MDHEN and CDR2 SYDVKM. The CDR3 length is 15 residues. The V end lost 5 bases, the J end lost 4 bases, and 17 bases lay between the germline ends. DNA for the CDR3: TGTGCCAGCAGTCCCTCAACAGGGACGGGCACTGAAGCTTTCTTT. This sequence encodes CASSPSTGTGTEAFF.

This clone came up a few times. The CDR3, as DNA: TGTGCCAGCAGTGAAGAGTATGGGGGAGGGCCCGATGAGCAGTTCTTC. It specifies CASSEEYGGGPDEQFF. The chain recombines TRBV6-1 with TRBJ2-1, with 7 nucleotides matching TRBD2. Trimming cost V 1 base and J 8 bases; bases outside gene matches: 11. Germline V lookup: CDR1 MNHNS, CDR2 SASEGT. This CDR3 spans 16 amino acids.

The chain couples TRBV19 to TRBJ1-2; 8 bases map to TRBD1. The CDR3 is 16 residues long. The ends lost 4 bases at V and 4 bases at J; junction bases unmatched: 11. The germline CDR1 and CDR2 sequences are LNHDA and SQIVND (reference sequence). The CDR3 reads CASSTLRGRGTYGYTF. The CDR3, as DNA: TGTGCCAGTAGTACCCTCAGGGGGCGCGGTACCTATGGCTACACCTTC.

The chain is built from TRBV27 and TRBJ1-2; TRBD1 matches 9 bases. Germline V CDR1 and CDR2: MNHEY, SMNVEV (reference sequence). Unmatched junction bases numbered 10, after V lost 4 bases and J lost 7 bases. This CDR3 spans 15 amino acids. The CDR3 here is CASSSNRGRDAGYTF. The DNA for the CDR3 is TGTGCCAGCAGTTCTAACAGGGGGCGAGACGCTGGCTACACCTTC.

J is TRBJ1-1 and V is TRBV11-2; D is ambiguous. CDR3 length: 12 amino acids. Germline CDR1 is SGHAT and CDR2 is FQNNGV. V lost 4 bases to trimming and J lost 4 bases, with 7 bases between them. The CDR3 nucleotides are TGTGCCAGCAGCTCCAGGACCACTGAAGCTTTCTTT. It is translated as CASSSRTTEAFF.

V is TRBV18 and J is TRBJ1-1; TRBD1 is a possible D gene (6 bases). The CDR3 spans 17 residues. Trimming shortened V by 0 bases and J by 0 bases, and 14 bases separated the two germline ends. Germline V gene data show CDR1 as KGHSH and CDR2 as LQKENI. This chain's CDR3 is CASSPPLQGVMNTEAFF. The CDR3 DNA follows: TGTGCCAGCTCACCACCGTTACAGGGCGTCATGAACACTGAAGCTTTCTTT.

The chain combines TRBV6-5 with TRBJ2-7, with 7 bases aligning to TRBD1. CDR3 length equals 15 residues. Germline trimming cut 6 bases from V and 2 bases from J; bases unmatched to any gene: 10. Germline V gene data show CDR1 as MNHEY and CDR2 as SVGAGI. The CDR3 DNA reads as TGTGCCAGCAGCTTGGTCTGGACAGGCCCCTACGAGCAGTACTTC. Encoded protein: CASSLVWTGPYEQYF.

The V gene is TRBV6-5, the J gene TRBJ2-5, with D maybe TRBD2 (5 bases). Germline CDR1 reads MNHEY; CDR2 reads SVGAGI. The V end lost 7 bases, the J end lost 1 base, and 16 bases lay between the germline ends. The CDR3 sequence is 15 residues long. CDR3 sequence reads: CASTYTGAVQETQYF. Written as DNA, the CDR3 is TGTGCCAGCACCTACACCGGAGCGGTCCAAGAGACCCAGTACTTC.

This chain joins TRBV6-5 and TRBJ1-1; 8 bases match TRBD1. CDR1 MNHEY and CDR2 SVGAGI come from the germline V gene. V was clipped by 6 bases and J by 4 bases; unmatched bases: 10. The length of the CDR3 is 15 residues. In DNA, the CDR3 is TGTGCCAGCAGCGAGCGGACAGGGCCTTTCACTGAAGCTTTCTTT. Residues: CASSERTGPFTEAFF.

The chain employs TRBV21-1 and TRBJ1-5. TRBV21-1 is shown as a pseudogene. This CDR3 has 17 amino acids. Written as DNA, the CDR3 is TGTGCCAGCAGCAAAAGGCGGGAACAGGCCTACAATCAGCCCCAGCATTTT. Protein: CASSKRREQAYNQPQHF.

The rearrangement uses TRBV7-9 and TRBJ2-5; 8 positions match TRBD1. Trimming at V came to 5 bases and at J to 3 bases, leaving 5 bases not matched to a gene. Germline CDR1 reads SEHNR; CDR2 reads FQNEAQ (reference sequence). This CDR3 region has 14 residues. The CDR3 sequence is CASSGRGQEETQYF. The CDR3 DNA sequence: TGTGCCAGCAGCGGCAGGGGACAGGAAGAGACCCAGTACTTC.

The V and J genes are TRBV7-2 and TRBJ1-2; TRBD1 agrees at 9 bases. This CDR3 region has 17 residues. The germline V gene encodes CDR1 SGHTA and CDR2 FQGNSA. Trimming cost V 5 bases and J 4 bases; bases outside gene matches: 14. The CDR3, as DNA: TGTGCCAGCAGCCTCGAAGTAACCGGGACAGGGAGCTATGGCTACACCTTC. Residues: CASSLEVTGTGSYGYTF.

The chain couples TRBV27 to TRBJ2-5; D remains ambiguous. The CDR3 spans 13 residues. Trimming removed 5 bases at V and 2 bases at J, with 9 bases between. Per germline, CDR1 MNHEY and CDR2 SMNVEV (reference sequence). DNA of the CDR3: TGTGCCAGCAGTACAGCTTTTCAAGAGACCCAGTACTTC. Its protein product is CASSTAFQETQYF.

The V and J genes are TRBV6-6 and TRBJ2-4; D not certain. Per the germline V gene, CDR1 is MNHNY and CDR2 is SVGAGI (reference sequence). V lost 2 bases and J lost 10, with 3 bases in between. This CDR3 is built from 10 residues. This chain's CDR3 is CASSYPIQYF. The CDR3 region has the DNA TGTGCCAGCAGTTACCCAATTCAGTACTTC.

The chain couples TRBV9 to TRBJ1-2, with no clear D. V was clipped by 3 bases and J by 8 bases, with 11 bases between them. The length of the CDR3 is 12 residues. Germline assignment: CDR1 SGDLS and CDR2 YYNGEE. CDR3 in amino acids: CASSAPSWGYTF. The CDR3, as DNA: TGTGCCAGCAGCGCACCAAGTTGGGGCTACACCTTC.